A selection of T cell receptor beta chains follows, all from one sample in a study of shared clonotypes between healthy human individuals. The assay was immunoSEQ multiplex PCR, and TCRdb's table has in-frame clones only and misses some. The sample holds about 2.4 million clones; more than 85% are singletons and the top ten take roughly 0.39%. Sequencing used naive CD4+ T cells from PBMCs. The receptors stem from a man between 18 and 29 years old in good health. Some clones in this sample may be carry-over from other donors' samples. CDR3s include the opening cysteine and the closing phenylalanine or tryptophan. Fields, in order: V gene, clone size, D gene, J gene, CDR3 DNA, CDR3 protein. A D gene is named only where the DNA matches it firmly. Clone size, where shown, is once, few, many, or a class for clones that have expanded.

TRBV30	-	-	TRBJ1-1	TGTGCCTGGAGTGTATCGTCAGGGAACACTGAAGCTTTCTTT	CAWSVSSGNTEAFF
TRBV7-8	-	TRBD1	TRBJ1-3	TGTGCCAGCAGCTCCTACAGGGGCGAAAACACCATATATTTT	CASSSYRGENTIYF
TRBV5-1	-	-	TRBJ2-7	TGCGCCAGCAGCCATTCTATGGACAGCTCCTACGAGCAGTACTTC	CASSHSMDSSYEQYF
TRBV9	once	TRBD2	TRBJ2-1	TGTGCCAGCAGCGTCGCTTCCGGGGGAGGGCCTTTGGATGAGCAGTTCTTC	CASSVASGGGPLDEQFF
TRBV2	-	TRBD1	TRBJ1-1	TGTGCCAGCAGTGTCGGACAGGGGATTGAAGCTTTCTTT	CASSVGQGIEAFF
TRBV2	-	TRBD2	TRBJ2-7	TGTGCCAGCAGTGACGGGCGGGGGATCTCCTACGAGCAGTACTTC	CASSDGRGISYEQYF
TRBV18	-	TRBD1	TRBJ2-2	TGTGCCAGCTCACCGGGACAGGGAAGGGAGCTGTTTTTT	CASSPGQGRELFF
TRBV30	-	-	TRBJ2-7	TGTGCCTGGATAAGGACCAGCTCCTACGAGCAGTACTTC	CAWIRTSSYEQYF
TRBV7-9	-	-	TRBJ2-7	TGTGCCAGCAGCTTAGAGATCCCGTACGAGCAGTACTTC	CASSLEIPYEQYF
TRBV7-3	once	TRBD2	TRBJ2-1	TGTGCCAGCAGCTTATCGAGGGAGGGCCATAATGAGCAGTTCTTC	CASSLSREGHNEQFF
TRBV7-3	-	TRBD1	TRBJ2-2	TGTGCCAGCAGCCCCGGGACAGCCAACACCGGGGAGCTGTTTTTT	CASSPGTANTGELFF
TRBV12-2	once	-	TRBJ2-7	TGTGCAAGTCGCTTAAGACCTTGCCAGTACTTC	CASRLRPCQYF
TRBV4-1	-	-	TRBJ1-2	TGCGCCAGCAGCCAAGACGAGAGAGTAAACTATGGCTACACCTTC	CASSQDERVNYGYTF
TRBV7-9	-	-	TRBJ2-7	TGTGCCAGCAGTCCTCCTAGTTCCGAGCAGTACTTC	CASSPPSSEQYF
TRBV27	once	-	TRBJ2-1	TGTGCCAGCAGTTTTAGTGTAGGCGCTTTCTACAATGAGCAGTTCTTC	CASSFSVGAFYNEQFF
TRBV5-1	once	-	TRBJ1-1	TGCGCCAGCAGTGATGGGAACATGAACACTGAAGCTTTCTTT	CASSDGNMNTEAFF
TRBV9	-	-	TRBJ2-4	TGTGCCAGCAGTCAGGGTGCGGGCGCCAAAAACATTCAGTACTTC	CASSQGAGAKNIQYF
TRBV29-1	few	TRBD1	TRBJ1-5	TGCAGCGTGGGGGGGACAGGGGCGGATCAGCCCCAGCATTTT	CSVGGTGADQPQHF
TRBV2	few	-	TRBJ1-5	TGTGCCAGCTCTAGAGCAGATTATAGCAATCAGCCCCAGCATTTT	CASSRADYSNQPQHF
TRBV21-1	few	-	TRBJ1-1	TGTGCCAGCAGCAAAGGATGTCGATTACGCCCCGAAGCTTTCTTT	CASSKGCRLRPEAFF
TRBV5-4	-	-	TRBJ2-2	TGTGCCAGCAGCTTGGCGGGGGGCGTGAACACCGGGGAGCTGTTTTTT	CASSLAGGVNTGELFF
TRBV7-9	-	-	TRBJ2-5	TGTGCCAGCAGCGGTAGTGAGGTCCCTCAAGAGACCCAGTACTTC	CASSGSEVPQETQYF
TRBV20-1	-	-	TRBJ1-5	TGCAGTGCTCGGGGGCAGCCCCAGCATTTT	CSARGQPQHF
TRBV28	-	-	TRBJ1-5	TGTGCCAGCAGTCCTGGCAGGGAGGGGCAGCCCCAGCATTTT	CASSPGREGQPQHF
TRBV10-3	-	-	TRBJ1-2	TGTGCCATCCGTGGAGGGGACGACAGACAGTTCTATGGCTACACCTTC	CAIRGGDDRQFYGYTF
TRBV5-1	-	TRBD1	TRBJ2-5	TGCGCCAGCAGCAGGACAGGGGGTTTGGCGGAGACCCAGTACTTC	CASSRTGGLAETQYF
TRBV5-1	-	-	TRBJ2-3	TGCGCCAGCAGCTTGTCTACCACTACCACAGATACGCAGTATTTT	CASSLSTTTTDTQYF
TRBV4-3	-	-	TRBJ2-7	TGCGCCAGCAGCCAGGGGGCGGGACACTTCCCCTACGAGCAGTACTTC	CASSQGAGHFPYEQYF
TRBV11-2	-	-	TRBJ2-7	TGTGCCAGCAGCTTAGTACCACTTTACGAGCAGTACTTC	CASSLVPLYEQYF
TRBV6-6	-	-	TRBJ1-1	TGTGCCAGCAGTTACCGGCAGGGGCCCACTGAAGCTTTCTTT	CASSYRQGPTEAFF
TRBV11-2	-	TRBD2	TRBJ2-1	TGTGCCAGCAGCTTAGCCCCCGGGAGGGCCAACTACAATGAGCAGTTCTTC	CASSLAPGRANYNEQFF
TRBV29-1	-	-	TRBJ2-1	TGCAGCGTTGTGCCTCCGCTCCAGCGAACAAATGAGCAGTTCTTC	CSVVPPLQRTNEQFF
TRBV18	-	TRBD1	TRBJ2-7	TGTGCCAGCTCACCCGACAGGGGCCCCTACGAGCAGTACTTC	CASSPDRGPYEQYF
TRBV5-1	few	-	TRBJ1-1	TGCGCCAGCAGTCGCGACATGAACACTGAAGCTTTCTTT	CASSRDMNTEAFF
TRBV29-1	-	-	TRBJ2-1	TGCAGCGTTGGAGGAGATAGGGGCCGGGGCAATGAGCAGTTCTTC	CSVGGDRGRGNEQFF
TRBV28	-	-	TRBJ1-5	TGTGCCAGCAGACGTCGGGAGGTGAGGGTTACAGGCAATCAGCCCCAGCATTTT	CASRRREVRVTGNQPQHF
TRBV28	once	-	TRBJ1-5	TGTGCCAGCAGTTTAAAAGCGGGGGGAAGAAATCAGCCCCAGCATTTT	CASSLKAGGRNQPQHF
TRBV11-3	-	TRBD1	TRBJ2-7	TGTGCCAGCAGCTTGACAGGGAGCTCCTACGAGCAGTACTTC	CASSLTGSSYEQYF
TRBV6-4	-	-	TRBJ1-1	TGTGCCAGCAGCGAAGACAGGAACACTGAAGCTTTCTTT	CASSEDRNTEAFF
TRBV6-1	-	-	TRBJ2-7	TGTGCCAGCAGTGAAAAACGACGGGAAAACTACGAGCAGTACTTC	CASSEKRRENYEQYF
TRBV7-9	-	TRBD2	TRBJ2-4	TGTGCCAGCAGCCCAGTCGGGGGGAACATTCAGTACTTC	CASSPVGGNIQYF
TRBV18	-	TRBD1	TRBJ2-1	TGTGCCAGCTCACCGGGACAGGGTCAAAATGGAGGCAATGAGCAGTTCTTC	CASSPGQGQNGGNEQFF
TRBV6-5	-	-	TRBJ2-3	TGTGCCAGCAGTTACTCGCGGGGGCGAAGCACAGATACGCAGTATTTT	CASSYSRGRSTDTQYF
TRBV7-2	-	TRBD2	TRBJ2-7	TGTGCCAGCAGCGCGACTAGCGGGAGGGCCGCTGCGTACAAGCAGTACTTC	CASSATSGRAAAYKQYF
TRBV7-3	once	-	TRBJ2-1	TGTGCCAGCAGCTTAACTGGCGGGCAGTACAATGAGCAGTTCTTC	CASSLTGGQYNEQFF
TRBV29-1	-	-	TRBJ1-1	TGCAGCGTTGCGGGCCATCACGACACTGAAGCTTTCTTT	CSVAGHHDTEAFF
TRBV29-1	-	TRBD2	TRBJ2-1	TGCAGCGCTTTCCAGGGAGGGAGTGAGCAGTTCTTC	CSAFQGGSEQFF
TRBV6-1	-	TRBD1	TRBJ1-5	TGTGCCAGCGGACAGGGGGTTCAGCCCCAGCATTTT	CASGQGVQPQHF
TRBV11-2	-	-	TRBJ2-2	TGTGCCAGCAGCTTAGACTGGGGCACGGGGCCCGCGAACACCGGGGAGCTGTTTTTT	CASSLDWGTGPANTGELFF
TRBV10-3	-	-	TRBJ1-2	TGTGCCATCAGTGAGAGGAGGGCACAGGGAGGCTATGGCTACACCTTC	CAISERRAQGGYGYTF
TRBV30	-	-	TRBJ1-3	TGTGCCTGGTCAGGGGTTGGCGGAAACACCATATATTTT	CAWSGVGGNTIYF
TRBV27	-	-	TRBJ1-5	TGTGCCAGCAGTTATAAGGGAACCAATCAGCCCCAGCATTTT	CASSYKGTNQPQHF
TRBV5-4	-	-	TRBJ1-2	TGTGCCAGCAGCCAAAATCGGGCCCCATATGGCTACACCTTC	CASSQNRAPYGYTF
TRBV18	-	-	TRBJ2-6	TGTGCCAGCTCACCAATGGCTAGCTCTGGGGCCAACGTCCTGACTTTC	CASSPMASSGANVLTF
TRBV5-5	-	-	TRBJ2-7	TGTGCCAGCAGCTTGATCGTGGGGAGTGCGGGCTACGAGCAGTACTTC	CASSLIVGSAGYEQYF
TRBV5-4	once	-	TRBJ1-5	TGTGCCAGCAGCTTTGGGGGGGATCAGCCCCAGCATTTT	CASSFGGDQPQHF
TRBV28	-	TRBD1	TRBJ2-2	TGTGCCAGCTTACCGGGACAGACGAACACCGGGGAGCTGTTTTTT	CASLPGQTNTGELFF
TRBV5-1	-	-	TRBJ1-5	TGCGCCAGCAGCCCTGGCGGGGGTGGCAATCAGCCCCAGCATTTT	CASSPGGGGNQPQHF
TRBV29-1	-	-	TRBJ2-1	TGCAGCGTCTGGGATTCGCGGATTGAGCAGTTCTTC	CSVWDSRIEQFF
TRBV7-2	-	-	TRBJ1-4	TGTGCCAGCAGCTTACTACGGGGGATGAATGAAAAACTGTTTTTT	CASSLLRGMNEKLFF